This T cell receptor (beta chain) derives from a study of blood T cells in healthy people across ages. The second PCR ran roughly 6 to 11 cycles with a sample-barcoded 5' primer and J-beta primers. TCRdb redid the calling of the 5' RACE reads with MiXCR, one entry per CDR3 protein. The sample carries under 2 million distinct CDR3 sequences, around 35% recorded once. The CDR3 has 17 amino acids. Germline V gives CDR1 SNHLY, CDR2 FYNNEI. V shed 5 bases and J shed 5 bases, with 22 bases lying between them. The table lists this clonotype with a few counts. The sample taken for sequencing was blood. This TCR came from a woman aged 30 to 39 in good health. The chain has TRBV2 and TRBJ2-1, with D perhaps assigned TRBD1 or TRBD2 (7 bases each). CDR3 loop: CASSRQATGRGHNEQFF. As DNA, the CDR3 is TGTGCCAGCAGTAGGCAAGCGACAGGGAGGGGACACAATGAGCAGTTCTTC.